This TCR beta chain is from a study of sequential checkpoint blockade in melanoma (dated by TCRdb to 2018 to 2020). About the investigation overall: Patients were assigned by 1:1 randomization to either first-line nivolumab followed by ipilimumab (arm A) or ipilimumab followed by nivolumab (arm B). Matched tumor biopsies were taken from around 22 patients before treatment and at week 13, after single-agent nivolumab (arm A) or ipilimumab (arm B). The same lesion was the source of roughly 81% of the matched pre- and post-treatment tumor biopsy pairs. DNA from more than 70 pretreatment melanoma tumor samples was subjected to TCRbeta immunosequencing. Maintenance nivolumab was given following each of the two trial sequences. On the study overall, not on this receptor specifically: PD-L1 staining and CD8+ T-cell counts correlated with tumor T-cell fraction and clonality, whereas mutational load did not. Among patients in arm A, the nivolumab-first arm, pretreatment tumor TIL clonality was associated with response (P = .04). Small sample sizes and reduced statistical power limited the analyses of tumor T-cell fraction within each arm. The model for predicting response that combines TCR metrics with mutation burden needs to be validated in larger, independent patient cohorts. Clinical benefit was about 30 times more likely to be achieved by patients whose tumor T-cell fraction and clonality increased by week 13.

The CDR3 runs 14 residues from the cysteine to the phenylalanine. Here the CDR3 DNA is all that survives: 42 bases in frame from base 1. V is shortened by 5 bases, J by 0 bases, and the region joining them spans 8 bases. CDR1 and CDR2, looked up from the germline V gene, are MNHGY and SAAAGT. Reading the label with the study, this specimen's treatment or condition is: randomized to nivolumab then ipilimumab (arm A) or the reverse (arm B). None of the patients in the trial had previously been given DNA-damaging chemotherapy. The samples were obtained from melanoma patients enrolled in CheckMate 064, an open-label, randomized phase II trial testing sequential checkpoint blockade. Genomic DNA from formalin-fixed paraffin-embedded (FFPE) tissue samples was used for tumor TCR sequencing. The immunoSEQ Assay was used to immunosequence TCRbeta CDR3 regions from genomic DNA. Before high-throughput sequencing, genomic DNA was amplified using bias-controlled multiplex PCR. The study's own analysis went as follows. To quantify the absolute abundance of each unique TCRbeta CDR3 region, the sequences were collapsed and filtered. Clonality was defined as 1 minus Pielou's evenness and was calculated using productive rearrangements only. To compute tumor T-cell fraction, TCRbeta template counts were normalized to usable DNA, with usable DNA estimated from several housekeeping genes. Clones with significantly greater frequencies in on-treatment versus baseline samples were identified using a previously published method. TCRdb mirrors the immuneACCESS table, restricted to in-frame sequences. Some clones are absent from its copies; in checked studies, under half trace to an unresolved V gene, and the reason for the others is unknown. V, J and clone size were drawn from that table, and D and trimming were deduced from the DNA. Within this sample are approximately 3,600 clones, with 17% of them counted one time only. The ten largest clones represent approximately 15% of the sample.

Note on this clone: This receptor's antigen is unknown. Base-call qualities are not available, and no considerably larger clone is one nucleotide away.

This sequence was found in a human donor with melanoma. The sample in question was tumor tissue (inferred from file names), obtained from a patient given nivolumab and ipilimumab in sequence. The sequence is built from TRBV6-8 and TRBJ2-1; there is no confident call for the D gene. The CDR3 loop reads CASSPQSSYNEQFF. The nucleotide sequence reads TGTGCCAGCAGTCCCCAGAGCTCCTACAATGAGCAGTTCTTC.